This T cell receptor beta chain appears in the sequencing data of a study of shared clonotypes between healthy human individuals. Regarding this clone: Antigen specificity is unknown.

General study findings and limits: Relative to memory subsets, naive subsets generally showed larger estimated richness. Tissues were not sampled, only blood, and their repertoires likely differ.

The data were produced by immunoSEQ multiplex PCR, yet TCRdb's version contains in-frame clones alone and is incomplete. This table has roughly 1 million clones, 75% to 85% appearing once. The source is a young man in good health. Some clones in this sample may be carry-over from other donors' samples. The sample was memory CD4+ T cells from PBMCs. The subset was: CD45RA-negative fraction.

CDR3 protein: CASSPTSGSLTGELFF. CDR3 DNA: TGTGCCAGCAGCCCTACTAGCGGGAGTCTCACCGGGGAGCTGTTTTTT. The genes are TRBV5-6 and TRBJ2-2; 11 bases map to TRBD2. This CDR3 spans 16 amino acids. CDR1 SGHDT and CDR2 YYEEEE come from the germline V gene. The V segment lost 4 bases and the J segment 4 bases; nucleotides outside the gene matches: 6.